This T cell receptor (beta chain) was sequenced for a study of T cells in narcolepsy. Study-level points and caveats: Healthy controls reportedly lacked the autoreactive clonotypes serially found in patients' blood.

TCRdb keeps only in-frame clones here, not all; method: immunoSEQ multiplex PCR. Counted here are about 15,000 clones, approximately 83% occurring once; the ten biggest clones make up 30% to 40%. As for this clone: The antigen remains undetermined.

V shed 3 bases and J shed 0 bases, with 12 bases lying between them. Germline CDR1 reads LNHDA; CDR2 reads SQIVND (reference sequence). The CDR3 runs 16 residues. The material sequenced was memory (CD45RA-) CD4+ T cells from blood. This chain links TRBV19 with TRBJ1-3, with D hard to call. The clonotype comes from a human donor in good health. The CDR3 bases are TGTGCCAGTAGTATTTCGGCCGGAAACTCTGGAAACACCATATATTTT. The encoded protein is CASSISAGNSGNTIYF. The full variable domain, its missing parts supplied by reference TRBV19 and TRBJ1-3, is DGGITQSPKYLFRKEGQNVTLSCEQNLNHDAMYWYRQDPGQGLRLIYYSQIVNDFQKGDIAEGYSVSREKKESFPLTVTSAQKNPTAFYLCASSISAGNSGNTIYFGEGSWLTVV.